The clone carrying this T cell receptor beta chain came up many times. Its antigen is not identified. A minimum of 6 million PBMCs was isolated per sample. The record originates from a study of blood T cells in healthy people across ages. General observations from the study: Investigators viewed diversity estimates from one million T cells as underestimates, the study reported. Comparison with aged donors showed that long-lived donors had more naive CD4+ cells and higher diversity. Age advanced and TCR beta diversity per million T cells fell, roughly linearly.

This CDR3 is built from 13 residues. Trimming pared 1 base from V and 8 bases from J, leaving 8 bases between. The germline V gene encodes CDR1 SGHTA and CDR2 FQGNSA. Through a sample-barcoded 5' primer and a J-beta primer mix, a second PCR was run for about 6 to 12 cycles. TCRdb used MiXCR to reprocess the 5' RACE reads, holding one entry per CDR3 protein. The profile covers some 1.8 million distinct CDR3 sequences, with about two fifths appearing a single time and roughly 24% taken by the ten largest. V and J are TRBV7-2 and TRBJ1-4; no reliable D call. This TCR derives from a human donor in good health. The sequenced material came from blood. The CDR3 here is CASSLDFSEKLFF. The CDR3 DNA reads TGTGCCAGCAGCTTAGACTTCTCCGAAAAACTGTTTTTT.